Below, one T cell receptor (beta chain) is given with its context. Its antigen remains undetermined. Per-base qualities were not stored, and no clone one base away is much larger. The data are from a study of blood T cell repertoires in COVID-19 (dated by TCRdb to 2019 to 2021). General notes on the study: The collaborator samples originated in the United States, Italy and Spain and spanned the acute and convalescent phases of COVID-19. The repertoires were released in a freely available public database intended as a resource for research on the immune response to SARS-CoV-2. A de-identified subject ID, COVID-19 status, age in years and sex were almost always included in the sample metadata. Samples came from the ongoing ImmuneRACE study (first 160 participants) plus 1,254 subjects from 6 global collaborators. Subjects who had been exposed to COVID-19, were actively infected with it, or had recovered from it provided the deeply sampled blood TCRbeta repertoires that made up the dataset. Where available, HLA class I and class II types were obtained from metadata supplied by the sample provider rather than from assay-based typing. The prospective study material was composed of cDNA or gDNA derived from T cells, B-cell-depleted T cells, or PBMCs. What the authors observed across the whole study: The amount of clinical and demographic metadata varied by source and participant and was provided uncurated.

TCRbeta CDR3 regions were amplified from genomic DNA by means of the immunoSEQ Assay, a bias-controlled multiplex PCR. The authors processed their data as follows. Nucleated cell counts per sample were estimated from amplification of reference gene primers within the assay. Sequence reads were collapsed and filtered to measure the absolute abundance of every unique TCRbeta CDR3 rearrangement. Productive Simpson clonality was computed per sample as the square root of Simpson's diversity index over productive rearrangements. This is the immuneACCESS table as TCRdb keeps it, with only in-frame sequences that have V and J called. A part of the clones is gone; compared with another copy, unresolved V genes explain less than half, and the rest is unexplained. That table furnishes V, J and clone size, whereas the DNA furnished D and trimming. The sample yields fewer than 350,000 clones; 81% were counted once. Roughly 2.9% of the sample is in the top ten clones.

Each collaborating institution followed its own protocols to collect whole blood in K2EDTA tubes. For TCRbeta analysis, collaborators shipped samples as frozen whole blood, isolated PBMCs, or DNA extracted from either of those sample types. Clipping removes 5 bases from V and 1 base from J, with 4 as the unmatched junction base count. CDR1 KGHSH and CDR2 LQKENI were looked up in the germline V gene. Including the terminal cysteine and phenylalanine, the CDR3 comprises 15 residues. The read is trimmed to its CDR3 DNA, 45 bases read in frame from base 1. The receptor was derived from a woman in her sixties or seventies with active or convalescent COVID-19. Source material: peripheral blood. The chain is made from TRBV18 and TRBJ1-4; 7 of the junction bases match TRBD1. The DNA sequence is given as TGTGCCAGCTCATACTACAGGGGAACTAATGAAAAACTGTTTTTT. Translated, it gives CASSYYRGTNEKLFF. With the portions outside the CDR3 filled from the reference TRBV18 and TRBJ1-4 genes, the complete variable region becomes NAGVMQNPRHLVRRRGQEARLRCSPMKGHSHVYWYRQLPEEGLKFMVYLQKENIIDESGMPKERFSAEFPKEGPSILRIQQVVRGDSAAYFCASSYYRGTNEKLFFGSGTQLSVL.